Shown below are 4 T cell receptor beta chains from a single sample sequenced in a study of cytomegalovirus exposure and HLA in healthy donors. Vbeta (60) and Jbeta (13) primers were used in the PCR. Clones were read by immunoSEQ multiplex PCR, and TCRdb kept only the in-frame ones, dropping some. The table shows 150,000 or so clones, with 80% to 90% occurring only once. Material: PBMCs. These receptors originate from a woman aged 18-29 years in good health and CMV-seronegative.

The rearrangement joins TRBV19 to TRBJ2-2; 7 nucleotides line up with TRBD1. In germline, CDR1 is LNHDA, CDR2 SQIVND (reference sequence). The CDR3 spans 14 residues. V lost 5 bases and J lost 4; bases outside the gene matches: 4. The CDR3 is CASSSRGLTGELFF. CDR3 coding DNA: TGTGCCAGTAGTTCAAGGGGGCTCACCGGGGAGCTGTTTTTT.

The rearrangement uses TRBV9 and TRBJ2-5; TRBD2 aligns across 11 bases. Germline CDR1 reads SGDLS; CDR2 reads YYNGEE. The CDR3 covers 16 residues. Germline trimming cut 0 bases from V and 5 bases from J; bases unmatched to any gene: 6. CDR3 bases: TGTGCCAGCAGCGTAGAAGCTAGCGGGAGGTTCGAGACCCAGTACTTC. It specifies CASSVEASGRFETQYF.

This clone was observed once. The CDR3 DNA sequence: TGCGCCAGCAGCCTAACAGGGATTAATGAAAAACTGTTTTTT. Protein product: CASSLTGINEKLFF. This chain uses TRBV5-1 with TRBJ1-4; TRBD1 might be the D (6 bases). CDR1 is SGHRS and CDR2 is YFSETQ in the germline V gene. The germline V and J ends were trimmed by 4 bases and 4 bases, with 11 bases remaining between them. CDR3 size: 14 residues.

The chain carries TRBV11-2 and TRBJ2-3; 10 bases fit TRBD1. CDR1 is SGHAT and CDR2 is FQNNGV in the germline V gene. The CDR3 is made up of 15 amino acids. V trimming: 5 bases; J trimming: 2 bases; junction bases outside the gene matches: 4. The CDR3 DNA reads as TGTGCCAGCAGCCGACAGGGGGCAACCACAGATACGCAGTATTTT. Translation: CASSRQGATTDTQYF.